The sequence of this T cell receptor (beta chain) was determined in a study of metastatic and nonmetastatic thyroid tumors. Across the study: Across peripheral blood and tumor or nodule tissue samples taken from malignant and benign thyroid patients, the repertoires were compared with one another. Overall study findings and caveats: Benign nodules were reported to have significantly lower TCR beta diversity than malignant thyroid tumors, in blood and tumor.

Germline values: CDR1 GTSNPN, CDR2 SVGIG (reference sequence). The CDR3 runs 13 residues. V lost 1 base to trimming and J lost 3 bases, with 6 bases between them. Via MiXCR, TCRdb re-called the PCR reads. The sample lists about 43,000 clones, 3.2% occurring once. Each patient went into thyroid surgery without having received any treatment. At least ten counts were recorded for this clone. Its matching antigen is unknown. Sequencing was done on a sample of blood. The receptor comes from a female donor with papillary thyroid cancer or a benign thyroid nodule (not recorded which). Some clones in this sample may be carry-over from other donors' samples. The chain couples TRBV30 to TRBJ2-2, with no clear D. DNA for the CDR3: TGTGCCTGGAGTGGACCTTACACCGGGGAGCTGTTTTTT. Translation: CAWSGPYTGELFF.